This TCR beta chain was sequenced during a study of CD8+ T cells in alopecia areata. Extracted RNA was reverse transcribed into cDNA, the sequencing template. This table comes from immunoSEQ multiplex PCR, and its TCRdb copy is limited to in-frame clones, with some not included. Found here are 200,000 to 250,000 clones, about three fifths of them singletons; the top ten hold roughly 4.2%. Details on this clone: Its specificity is not known.

Stated treatment: oral pan-JAK inhibitor, 5-10 mg twice daily. Findings and caveats of the study: Lesional scalp, notably in alopecia totalis/universalis, had clonality above that of normal scalp.

Trimming cost V 5 bases and J 1 base, with 20 bases left between them. The CDR3 spans 17 residues. Germline V gene lookup returns CDR1 SEHNR and CDR2 FQNEAQ (reference sequence). Material: CD4+ T cells sorted from blood, obtained at week 4, from a patient treated with tofacitinib. V usage is TRBV7-9 and J usage is TRBJ1-1; perhaps TRBD1 as D (5 bases). This receptor was identified in a human donor with alopecia areata. CDR3 sequence: CASSPYGWGRRNTEAFF. The CDR3 nucleotides read TGTGCCAGCAGCCCATATGGGTGGGGCAGGAGGAACACTGAAGCTTTCTTT.